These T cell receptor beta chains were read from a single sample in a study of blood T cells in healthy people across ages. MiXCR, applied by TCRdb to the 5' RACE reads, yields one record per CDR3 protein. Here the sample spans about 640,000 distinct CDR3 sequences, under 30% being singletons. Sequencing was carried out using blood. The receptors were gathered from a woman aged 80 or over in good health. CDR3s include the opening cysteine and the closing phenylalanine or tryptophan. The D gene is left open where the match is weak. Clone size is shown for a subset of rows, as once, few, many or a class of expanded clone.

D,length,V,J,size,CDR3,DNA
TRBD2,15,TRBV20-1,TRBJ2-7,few,CSARGAGGLTYEQYF,TGCAGTGCTAGGGGGGCGGGGGGCCTTACCTACGAGCAGTACTTC
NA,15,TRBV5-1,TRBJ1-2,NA,CASSYPPEAGGGYTF,TGCGCCAGCAGCTACCCCCCCGAAGCCGGGGGGGGCTACACCTTC
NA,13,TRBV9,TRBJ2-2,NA,CASSAYFAGELFF,TGTGCCAGCAGCGCGTATTTTGCCGGGGAGCTGTTTTTT
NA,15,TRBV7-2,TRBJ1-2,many,CASSLDFRDSYGYTF,TGTGCCAGCAGCTTAGATTTCCGAGACAGTTATGGCTACACCTTC
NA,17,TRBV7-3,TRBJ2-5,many,CASSTPLATILQETQYF,TGTGCCAGCAGCACTCCCCTAGCGACCATCCTTCAAGAGACCCAGTACTTC
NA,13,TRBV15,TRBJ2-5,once,CAATPFAGETQYF,TGTGCCGCCACCCCGTTCGCCGGAGAGACCCAGTACTTC
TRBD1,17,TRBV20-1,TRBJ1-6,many,CSAGRQGGSSYNSPLHF,TGCAGTGCAGGAAGGCAGGGGGGAAGCTCCTATAATTCACCCCTCCACTTT
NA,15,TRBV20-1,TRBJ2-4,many,CSATTNRESYNIQYF,TGCAGTGCTACTACGAACAGGGAATCTTACAACATTCAGTACTTC
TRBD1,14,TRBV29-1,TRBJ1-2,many,CSVYGQGAHYGYTF,TGCAGCGTTTACGGACAGGGGGCACACTATGGCTACACCTTC
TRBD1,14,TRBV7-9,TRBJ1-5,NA,CASSAGGVSKPQHF,TGTGCCAGCAGCGCAGGGGGCGTGAGTAAGCCCCAGCATTTT
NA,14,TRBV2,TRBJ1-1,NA,CASRVREGHTEAFF,TGTGCCAGCAGGGTTAGGGAAGGGCACACTGAAGCTTTCTTT
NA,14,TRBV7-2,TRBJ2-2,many,CASPEGQNTGELFF,TGTGCCAGCCCGGAAGGGCAGAATACCGGGGAGCTGTTTTTT
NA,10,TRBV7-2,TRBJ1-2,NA,CASSLVGYTF,TGTGCCAGCAGCTTAGTTGGCTACACCTTC
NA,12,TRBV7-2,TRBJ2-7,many,CASAFPGSEQYF,TGTGCCAGCGCGTTTCCAGGGTCGGAGCAGTACTTC
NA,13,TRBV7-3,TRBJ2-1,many,CASSRAEYNEQFF,TGTGCCAGCAGCCGTGCGGAGTACAATGAGCAGTTCTTC
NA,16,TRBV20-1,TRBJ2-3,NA,CSAPKGAPASTDTQYF,TGCAGTGCCCCCAAGGGAGCCCCCGCAAGCACAGATACGCAGTATTTT